A single sample is the source of the 25 T cell receptor beta chains below, sequenced in a study of cytomegalovirus exposure and HLA in healthy donors. 60 Vbeta and 13 Jbeta primers were used in PCR. TCRdb's copy holds only in-frame clones and misses some; the assay was immunoSEQ multiplex PCR. In the table there are about 100,000 clones, 60% to 80% of which are singletons. Specimen: PBMCs. The receptors come from a woman in her thirties or forties in good health and CMV-seronegative.

The chain combines TRBV7-9 with TRBJ1-2; 7 nucleotides agree with TRBD1. The germline CDR1 and CDR2 sequences are SEHNR and FQNEAQ (reference sequence). The CDR3 is 13 amino acids. V was pared by 4 bases and J by 7 bases, with 6 bases of the junction left unmatched. The CDR3 loop reads CASSYGTETGYTF. In DNA form, the CDR3 reads TGTGCCAGCAGCTACGGGACAGAGACTGGCTACACCTTC.

This chain uses TRBV7-2 with TRBJ1-5, with 9 positions matching TRBD1. CDR3 size: 15 residues. The V gene end was trimmed by 5 bases and the J gene end by 4 bases; junction bases not matched to a gene: 6. The germline CDR1 and CDR2 sequences are SGHTA and FQGNSA. The CDR3 DNA sequence: TGTGCCAGCAGCCAGGACAGGGGCCAGAATCAGCCCCAGCATTTT. Translation gives CASSQDRGQNQPQHF.

The chain has TRBV28 and TRBJ2-7, with D uncertain. Trimming shortened V by 3 bases and J by 2 bases, and 8 bases separated the two germline ends. Germline-derived CDR1 and CDR2 are MDHEN and SYDVKM. This CDR3 spans 13 amino acids. The CDR3 DNA reads TGTGCCAGCAGTTTGGCACCCGCCTACGAGCAGTACTTC. It is translated as CASSLAPAYEQYF.

The J gene is TRBJ2-5, the V gene TRBV7-7, with 7 bases that match TRBD2. Germline-derived CDR1 and CDR2 are SSHAT and FNYEAQ (reference sequence). CDR3 length equals 15 residues. V dropped 5 bases and J dropped 3; count of bases not matched to a gene: 9. CDR3 nucleotide sequence: TGTGCCAGCAGCACCTCCGGGACTACGAAAGAGACCCAGTACTTC. This gives the protein CASSTSGTTKETQYF.

V gene TRBV6-5 combines with J gene TRBJ1-1, with D possibly TRBD1 on 5 matching bases. V was trimmed by 7 bases and J by 4 bases, leaving 10 bases between them. The CDR3 spans 12 residues. The V gene's germline CDR1 is MNHEY and CDR2 SVGAGI. CDR3: CASNRSPTEAFF. The CDR3 nucleotides are TGTGCCAGCAACAGGTCACCCACTGAAGCTTTCTTT.

The chain has TRBV7-8 and TRBJ1-6, with D uncertain. V was cut by 4 bases and J by 8 bases, with 15 bases left in between. Germline CDR1 reads SGHVS; CDR2 reads FQNEAQ. This CDR3 is 15 amino acids long. CDR3 DNA: TGTGCCAGCAGCTCAACACCGGGTTCGGATTCACCCCTCCACTTT. Protein: CASSSTPGSDSPLHF.

This clone was detected a few times. The chain's CDR3 is CASSPIDRRYTF. The CDR3 coding sequence is TGTGCCAGCAGTCCTATAGACAGGCGGTACACCTTC. V is TRBV6-1 and J is TRBJ1-2; D is possibly TRBD1 (6 bases). Germline values: CDR1 MNHNS, CDR2 SASEGT. Trimming shortened V by 5 bases and J by 11 bases, and 15 bases separated the two germline ends. There are 12 residues in the CDR3.

The chain carries TRBV30 and TRBJ2-7, with D perhaps TRBD1 (7 bases). The CDR3 runs to 12 residues. The V end lost 5 bases, the J end lost 7 bases, and 15 bases lay between the germline ends. The germline gives CDR1 GTSNPN, CDR2 SVGIG (reference sequence). For the CDR3, the DNA is TGTGCCTGGGATCTAGCAGGGGGGGAGCAGTACTTC. As protein: CAWDLAGGEQYF.

The rearrangement links TRBV6-5 to TRBJ1-3, with D possibly TRBD1 on 6 matching bases. The CDR3 is made up of 15 amino acids. Germline lookup yields CDR1 MNHEY and CDR2 SVGAGI. V lost 0 bases and J 2 bases, leaving 8 bases between the germline ends. The CDR3 DNA reads as TGTGCCAGCAGTTACTCCCCAGGGGCTGGAAACACCATATATTTT. Encoded protein: CASSYSPGAGNTIYF.

This clone has more than one count but fewer than ten. The V gene is TRBV6-5, the J gene TRBJ1-5, with 9 bases identical to TRBD1. CDR3 length equals 16 residues. Losses at the gene ends were 4 bases for V and 4 bases for J; bases not matched to a gene: 8. Germline V CDR1 and CDR2: MNHEY, SVGAGI. CDR3 sequence (DNA): TGTGCCAGCAGTTCGACCGGGACAGGGTTGAATCAGCCCCAGCATTTT. It translates to CASSSTGTGLNQPQHF.

The rearrangement links TRBV6-1 to TRBJ2-3; 9 bases are a match to TRBD1. Germline V gives CDR1 MNHNS, CDR2 SASEGT. The CDR3 has 14 residues. V dropped 10 bases and J dropped 5; count of bases not matched to a gene: 10. CDR3 sequence reads: CATRHRGLGDTQYF. The CDR3 coding sequence is TGTGCCACCAGACACAGGGGGCTGGGAGATACGCAGTATTTT.

The V and J genes are TRBV30 and TRBJ1-6; 9 nucleotides agree with TRBD1. Germline trimming cut 3 bases from V and 9 bases from J; bases unmatched to any gene: 9. This CDR3 region has 15 residues. CDR1 is GTSNPN, CDR2 SVGIG, per germline (reference sequence). DNA for the CDR3: TGTGCCTGGAGAAAAGGACAGGGGAAGAGTTCACCCCTCCACTTT. This codes for CAWRKGQGKSSPLHF.

This clone was recorded a few times. At one end the junction does not follow the germline gene, possibly because of a read error. The rearrangement uses TRBV20-1 and TRBJ1-1; D gene unclear. Germline-derived CDR1 and CDR2 are DFQATT and SNEGSKA (reference sequence). The CDR3 is 11 amino acids. Written as DNA, the CDR3 is TGCAGTGCTGCTATGAACCCTGAAGCTTTCTTT. Amino acids: CSAAMNPEAFF.

This chain uses TRBV9 with TRBJ1-2, with D possibly being TRBD1 (6 bases). This CDR3 contains 14 residues. The V and J ends lost 3 bases and 8 bases respectively, with 17 bases between them. Germline CDR1 reads SGDLS; CDR2 reads YYNGEE. This chain's CDR3 is CASSAAGVSYGYTF. CDR3 in DNA: TGTGCCAGCAGCGCAGCAGGGGTTTCATACGGCTACACCTTC. The full variable domain, rest sourced from reference TRBV9 and TRBJ1-2, is DSGVTQTPKHLITATGQRVTLRCSPRSGDLSVYWYQQSLDQGLQFLIQYYNGEERAKGNILERFSAQQFPDLHSELNLSSLELGDSALYFCASSAAGVSYGYTFGSGTRLTVV.

This clone showed up just once. The chain carries TRBV7-9 and TRBJ2-5; 7 nucleotides align to TRBD1. From germline, CDR1 is SEHNR and CDR2 FQNEAQ (reference sequence). J lost 3 bases, V lost 0 bases, and 7 bases had no gene match. The CDR3 has 16 residues. The CDR3 bases are TGTGCCAGCAGCTTAGCTAGGGCCGACAGGGAAGAGACCCAGTACTTC. This translates into CASSLARADREETQYF.

This chain links TRBV5-4 with TRBJ2-2; D gene unclear. V was clipped by 0 bases and J by 5 bases, with 11 bases between them. The CDR3 is 15 amino acids. CDR1 and CDR2 (germline): SGHNT, YYREEE (reference sequence). The CDR3 sequence is CASSLAGPRTGELFF. CDR3 DNA: TGTGCCAGCAGCTTGGCCGGTCCGCGTACCGGGGAGCTGTTTTTT.

The chain's CDR3 is CASSPRVEQYF. The CDR3 nucleotides are TGTGCCAGCAGTCCCCGGGTCGAGCAGTACTTC. The chain has TRBV27 and TRBJ2-7; D is uncertain. V gave up 5 bases and J gave up 6 bases, with 8 bases separating them. The CDR3 extends over 11 amino acids. Per germline, CDR1 MNHEY and CDR2 SMNVEV (reference sequence).

This clone has only one observation. The germline gene is not matched at one end of the junction; a read error may be the cause. This chain joins TRBV7-7 and TRBJ1-5, with 8 positions matching TRBD1. Germline CDR1 and CDR2: SSHAT and FNYEAQ (reference sequence). The length of the CDR3 is 13 residues. The DNA of the CDR3 is TGTGCTAGCAGCTGGAGGACAGGGCAGCCCCAGCATTTT. As protein: CASSWRTGQPQHF. The entire variable domain, with the rest obtained from reference TRBV7-7 and TRBJ1-5, is as follows: GAGVSQSPRYKVTKRGQDVTLRCDPISSHATLYWYQQALGQGPEFLTYFNYEAQPDKSGLPSDRFSAERPEGSISTLTIQRTEQRDSAMYRCASSWRTGQPQHFGDGTRLSIL.

A few counts support this clone. This chain's CDR3 is CASSPGLAGGVADTQYF. The DNA of the CDR3 is TGTGCCAGCAGCCCGGGACTAGCGGGGGGGGTCGCAGATACGCAGTATTTT. V usage is TRBV5-4 and J usage is TRBJ2-3, with 16 nucleotides matching TRBD2. Germline assignment: CDR1 SGHNT and CDR2 YYREEE (reference sequence). The CDR3 contains 17 residues. With V trimmed by 4 bases and J by 4 bases, 6 bases remained unmatched.

This chain joins TRBV5-5 and TRBJ1-1; D is unclear. There are 12 residues in the CDR3. The V gene's germline CDR1 is SGHKS and CDR2 YYEKEE (reference sequence). Trimming took off 3 bases at V and 3 bases at J, with 6 bases between the two ends. CDR3 amino acids: CASSWAYTEAFF. DNA for the CDR3: TGTGCCAGCAGCTGGGCGTACACTGAAGCTTTCTTT.

The chain carries TRBV21-1 and TRBJ1-5; TRBD1, the table's D call, was not compared with the DNA. TRBV21-1 is listed as a pseudogene. The CDR3 totals 18 residues. This CDR3 reads CASSKVRTGGYSNQPQNF. CDR3 sequence (DNA): TGTGCCAGCAGCAAAGTGAGGACAGGGGGCTATAGCAATCAGCCCCAGAATTTT.

This CDR3 is CASSLYQGAAKDTQYF. Written as DNA, the CDR3 is TGCGCCAGCAGCTTATACCAGGGGGCGGCGAAGGATACGCAGTATTTT. The V and J genes are TRBV5-1 and TRBJ2-3; 8 nucleotides match TRBD1. In germline, CDR1 is SGHRS, CDR2 YFSETQ. CDR3 length: 16 residues. V gave up 2 bases and J gave up 6 bases; unmatched junction bases: 11.

The rearrangement uses TRBV6-5 and TRBJ1-2, with D unclear. With 0 bases removed from V and 4 bases from J, the gap between germline ends came to 9 bases. Germline loops: CDR1 MNHEY, CDR2 SVGAGI. CDR3 length equals 14 residues. CDR3 sequence: CASSYSAGRYGYTF. Here the CDR3 DNA reads TGTGCCAGCAGTTACTCCGCAGGTCGCTATGGCTACACCTTC.

The V call is TRBV29-1, the J call TRBJ2-3, with TRBD2 matching over 11 bases. Trimming at V came to 2 bases and at J to 6 bases, leaving 16 bases not matched to a gene. Per the germline V gene, CDR1 is SQVTM and CDR2 is ANQGSEA. The CDR3 is 18 residues long. CDR3 sequence: CSVEIVLAGGLNRDTQYF. CDR3 DNA sequence: TGCAGCGTTGAAATAGTCCTAGCGGGGGGCTTAAACAGGGATACGCAGTATTTT.

This chain connects TRBV4-3 to TRBJ1-2; D gene uncertain. This CDR3 has 15 residues. Deletions cut 0 bases from V and 8 bases from J, with 16 bases between. Germline CDR1 reads LGHNA; CDR2 reads YSLEER. The CDR3 protein is CASSQDMRVGGGYTF. DNA of the CDR3: TGCGCCAGCAGCCAAGATATGAGGGTAGGAGGCGGCTACACCTTC.